These 13 T cell receptor beta chains share one sample of origin, sequenced in a study of blood T cell repertoires in COVID-19. The table came from immunoSEQ multiplex PCR; TCRdb's copy has only in-frame clones and leaves some out. The sample shows roughly 100,000 clones, about 91% of them seen only once. Material for sequencing was peripheral blood. Every receptor here comes from a human donor in a cohort sampled during active COVID-19.

The rearrangement links TRBV12-5 to TRBJ1-1, with D unresolved. Germline CDR1 is LGHNT and CDR2 is FRNRAP. The CDR3 is 12 amino acids. V was pared by 10 bases and J by 1 base, with 10 bases between. The DNA of the CDR3 is TGTGCTACAGCAGGCGCGAACACTGAAGCTTTCTTT. Translation: CATAGANTEAFF.

The chain links TRBV6-4 to TRBJ2-5, with 9 bases lining up with TRBD2. This CDR3 is built from 15 residues. Germline lookup yields CDR1 MRHNA and CDR2 SNTAGT. Trimming took 7 bases from V and 4 from J; bases not matched to a gene: 10. For the CDR3, the DNA is TGTGCCAGCACCTTGACTAGCGGAGGGGTAGAGACCCAGTACTTC. This translates into CASTLTSGGVETQYF.

The chain joins TRBV27 to TRBJ1-5, with TRBD1 as a possible D gene (6 bases). The V gene lost 1 base and the J gene lost 5 bases, with 9 bases spanning the gap. CDR1 MNHEY and CDR2 SMNVEV come from the germline V gene (reference sequence). CDR3 length: 14 residues. Here the CDR3 DNA reads TGTGCCAGCAGTTTATTATCAGGGGATCAGCCCCAGCATTTT. Protein: CASSLLSGDQPQHF.

The chain recombines TRBV6-4 with TRBJ2-2; 10 bases map to TRBD2. The germline V gene encodes CDR1 MRHNA and CDR2 SNTAGT. CDR3 length: 15 amino acids. The J segment lost 1 base and the V segment lost 4 bases, leaving 0 bases of the junction unmatched. CDR3: CASSGTSGNTGELFF. CDR3 nucleotides: TGTGCCAGCAGTGGGACTAGCGGGAACACCGGGGAGCTGTTTTTT.

The rearrangement joins TRBV28 to TRBJ1-2; D might be TRBD1 (5 bases). This CDR3 comprises 15 residues. Trimming removed 2 bases at V and 2 bases at J, with 12 bases between. Germline V lookup: CDR1 MDHEN, CDR2 SYDVKM. The CDR3: CASSLVQGTNYGYTF. CDR3 coding DNA: TGTGCCAGCAGTTTAGTGCAGGGAACAAACTATGGCTACACCTTC.

This clone turned up a few times. J is TRBJ1-5 and V is TRBV28; weak D call: TRBD1 (5 bases). This CDR3 contains 14 residues. V lost 6 bases and J lost 0, with 9 bases in between. CDR1 and CDR2 (germline): MDHEN, SYDVKM. The CDR3 sequence is CASRTRVSNQPQHF. The CDR3 coding sequence is TGTGCCAGCAGAACCAGGGTTAGCAATCAGCCCCAGCATTTT.

Here the CDR3 DNA reads TGTGCCAGCAGTCTCCCCGGGCTAGCGGGGGGGAGCTCCTACAATGAGCAGTTCTTC. This sequence encodes CASSLPGLAGGSSYNEQFF. The chain uses TRBV2 and TRBJ2-1; 12 bases fit TRBD2. The CDR3 is 19 residues long. In germline, CDR1 is SNHLY, CDR2 FYNNEI. Losses at the gene ends were 5 bases for V and 0 bases for J; bases not matched to a gene: 11.

This sequence joins TRBV6-5 and TRBJ1-1; 8 nucleotides align to TRBD1. Germline V CDR1 and CDR2: MNHEY, SVGAGI. The CDR3 has 12 amino acids. Germline trimming cut 6 bases from V and 8 bases from J; bases unmatched to any gene: 5. DNA of the CDR3: TGTGCCAGCAGAGAGACAGGGGCCGAAGCTTTCTTT. Its translation is CASRETGAEAFF.

The chain has TRBV10-3 and TRBJ1-1; 9 nucleotides match TRBD1. The ends lost 6 bases at V and 8 bases at J; junction bases unmatched: 16. CDR1 is ENHRY, CDR2 SYGVKD, per germline. This CDR3 is 16 amino acids long. The CDR3 sequence is CAIRSTGTGRTLEAFF. DNA of the CDR3: TGTGCCATCAGAAGCACCGGGACAGGGAGGACCCTCGAAGCTTTCTTT.

The chain carries TRBV24-1 and TRBJ2-5; the D is unclear. The V and J ends lost 1 base and 4 bases respectively, with 15 bases between them. The germline V gene encodes CDR1 KGHDR and CDR2 SFDVKD. This CDR3 comprises 16 residues. The CDR3 is CATSDFSALTGETQYF. The CDR3 bases are TGTGCCACCAGTGATTTCAGTGCGTTAACGGGAGAGACCCAGTACTTC.

This clone has only a few counts. The genes are TRBV6-6 and TRBJ2-1, with TRBD2 matching 8 bases. Looked up from germline, CDR1 is MNHNY and CDR2 is SVGAGI (reference sequence). This CDR3 has 15 residues. The V segment lost 6 bases and the J segment 4 bases; nucleotides outside the gene matches: 8. The CDR3 protein is CASSENQRGYNEQFF. DNA for the CDR3: TGTGCCAGCAGCGAAAACCAGCGGGGGTACAATGAGCAGTTCTTC.

V and J are TRBV24-1 and TRBJ2-7; the D is unclear. The germline V and J ends were trimmed by 5 bases and 8 bases, with 15 bases remaining between them. There are 13 residues in the CDR3. Germline V gene sequence: CDR1 KGHDR, CDR2 SFDVKD. This CDR3 reads CATSAPGWAKQYF. The CDR3 region has the DNA TGTGCCACCAGTGCCCCCGGATGGGCTAAGCAGTACTTC.

The chain recombines TRBV6-6 with TRBJ2-1; TRBD1 matches at 7 bases. The ends lost 8 bases at V and 6 bases at J; junction bases unmatched: 10. The CDR3 has 14 amino acids. Germline V gene sequence: CDR1 MNHNY, CDR2 SVGAGI (reference sequence). CDR3: CASQETGTVNEQFF. The DNA of the CDR3 is TGTGCCAGCCAAGAGACAGGGACCGTCAATGAGCAGTTCTTC.